This TCR beta chain originates from a study of molecular identifiers for immune sequencing clone quantification. The sample holds many counts of this clonotype. MiXCR, run by TCRdb on the PCR reads, gives a single entry per CDR3 protein. Of 40,000 to 45,000 distinct CDR3 sequences in the sample, 19% were seen once. This clonotype was obtained from a human donor in good health. Some libraries in this study had Jurkat cell RNA spiked in. Sequencing used naive CD8+ T cells from blood, with Jurkat cell RNA spiked in. Subset denoted: FACS-sorted CD8+CD4-CCR7+CD45RA+ naive T cells.

The CDR3 loop reads CASSPTGNTGELFF. The CDR3 DNA follows: TGTGCCAGCAGTCCTACAGGGAACACCGGGGAGCTGTTTTTT. The chain combines TRBV12-3 or TRBV12-4 with TRBJ2-2; possibly TRBD1 for D (5 bases). V was pared by 5 bases and J by 1 base, with 8 bases between. The CDR3 consists of 14 residues.